The 2 T cell receptor beta chains listed next were all sequenced from one sample in a study of siplizumab effects on memory and regulatory T cells. These receptors' antigens are unknown. The protocol was immunoSEQ multiplex PCR, while the TCRdb copy is restricted to in-frame clones and leaves out a portion. The data contain about 10,000 clones, 40% of them seen just once; the ten biggest clones take up roughly 8%. Cells from the mixed lymphocyte reaction underwent coculture for approximately 6 days at 37 degrees C. Sequencing was done on a sample of CFSE-low (dividing) CD4+ T cells sorted from an allogeneic mixed lymphocyte reaction. The source of these receptors is a human donor in good health; the cells came from an allogeneic mixed lymphocyte reaction.

In its sample, this clone is medium-sized (0.01 to 0.1%). The gene calls are TRBV7-2 and TRBJ2-1, with 7 bases fitting TRBD2. Trimming cost V 3 bases and J 4 bases; bases outside gene matches: 6. Germline V gene sequence: CDR1 SGHTA, CDR2 FQGNSA. The CDR3 spans 15 residues. CDR3 in amino acids: CASSFTGAGYNEQFF. The CDR3 DNA reads TGTGCCAGCAGCTTCACGGGAGCGGGATACAATGAGCAGTTCTTC.

By its share, this clone is medium-sized. This sequence joins TRBV29-1 and TRBJ2-5; D gene unclear. Germline CDR1 and CDR2: SQVTM and ANQGSEA. The ends were cut back, 2 bases at V and 1 base at J, with 8 bases in the middle. The CDR3 is 13 residues long. CDR3: CSVEIGGQETQYF. CDR3 coding DNA: TGCAGCGTTGAAATAGGTGGCCAAGAGACCCAGTACTTC.